This TCR beta chain emerged from a study of blood T cell repertoires in COVID-19 (dated by TCRdb to the early 2020s). Broadly, across the study: Collaborator samples came from the United States, Italy and Spain and covered acute and convalescent phases of COVID-19. Nearly every sample came with metadata listing a de-identified subject ID, COVID-19 status, age in years and sex. The samples were drawn from two sources: the first 160 participants of the ongoing ImmuneRACE study, and over 950 subjects contributed by 6 global collaborators. The material from the prospective study consisted of cDNA or gDNA derived from T cells, B-cell-depleted T cells, or PBMCs. Subjects who had been exposed to COVID-19, were actively infected with it, or had recovered from it provided the deeply sampled blood TCRbeta repertoires that made up the dataset. Where HLA class I and class II types were available, the types were taken from metadata supplied by the sample provider, not from assay-based typing. The repertoires were released in a freely available public database intended as a resource for research on the immune response to SARS-CoV-2. The investigation overall reported the following: How much clinical and demographic metadata was included differed by source and by participant, and the metadata was provided uncurated.

Counted from cysteine to phenylalanine, this CDR3 has 14 amino acids. CDR3 DNA is the only sequence kept; it has 42 bases, read in frame from the first base. From V the trimming removes 5 bases and from J it removes 5 bases, while the gene matches leave 9 bases of the junction unaccounted for. CDR1 MNHEY and CDR2 SVGAGI are derived from the germline V gene. TCRbeta CDR3 regions were amplified from genomic DNA using the immunoSEQ Assay, a bias-controlled multiplex PCR. The study's own analysis went as follows. The number of nucleated cells in each sample was estimated by amplification of reference gene primers within the assay. To quantify the absolute abundance of each unique TCRbeta CDR3 rearrangement, sequence reads were collapsed and filtered. For each sample, productive Simpson clonality was calculated by taking the square root of Simpson's diversity index across productive rearrangements. Entries here come from immuneACCESS through TCRdb and include only in-frame sequences with V and J called. Some clones fail to appear in such tables; in the studies checked, an unresolved V gene covers under half of the shortfall, and the cause of the remainder is unknown. From that table come the V and J calls and clone size; the DNA was used to work out D and trimming. The sample table lists about 170,000 clones, roughly 84% of them with a count of one. The biggest ten clones account for roughly a tenth of the sample.

As to this clone: Which antigen it targets is not known. Base qualities are not recorded, but no much larger clone differs from it by a single base.

Whole blood was collected in K2EDTA tubes by collaborating institutions according to the institutions' own protocols. Collaborator samples were shipped for TCRbeta analysis as frozen whole blood, isolated PBMCs, or DNA extracted from either sample type. The rearranged chain carries TRBV6-5 and TRBJ2-7; 7 of the junction bases match TRBD1. Specimen: peripheral blood. The receptor's source is a man in his 70s with active or convalescent COVID-19. The CDR3 protein: CASSLYRGLDEQYF. In nucleotide form, the sequence is TGTGCCAGCAGTCTATACAGGGGCTTGGACGAGCAGTACTTC.